The clone carrying this T cell receptor beta chain was seen a handful of times. Its cognate antigen is unknown. Individual cDNA molecules carried attached unique molecular identifiers. MiXCR was run by TCRdb on the 5' RACE reads, yielding one entry per CDR3 protein. The data show around 100,000 distinct CDR3 sequences, less than 15% seen once. The data originate from a study of early T cells in non-severe SARS-CoV-2 infection. Looking at the study overall: Chains were unpaired, as sequencing was done on bulk RNA from unsorted whole blood.

Study findings and constraints: There was a bias toward anti-spike CD8 responses in VDJdb matching, which missed private and CD4 specificities.

Trimming took 0 bases from V and 0 from J, leaving 7 bases between them. Germline V gene data show CDR1 as SGHRS and CDR2 as YFSETQ. The CDR3 extends over 15 amino acids. The origin of this receptor is an adult who was a healthcare worker with PCR-confirmed SARS-CoV-2 infection or an uninfected control (not recorded which). The genes are TRBV5-1 and TRBJ1-3; D is uncertain. The source material was whole blood. This chain's CDR3 is CASSLVTGSGNTIYF. The CDR3, as DNA: TGCGCCAGCAGCTTGGTTACCGGCTCTGGAAACACCATATATTTT.